Below are 25 T cell receptor beta chains sequenced from a single sample in a study of Ad26.COV2.S vaccination and SARS-CoV-2 variants. The treatment denotes: around 19 received Ad26.COV2.S at low or high dose, single or two shots; five or six received placebo; per-sample allocation not given. On day 63 after the first injection, vaccine and placebo recipients gave samples. Profiled with immunoSEQ multiplex PCR; TCRdb holds only in-frame clones, not every one. The sample has 400,000 to 450,000 clones, more than 80% seen once; the top ten hold 12%. The sequenced sample was peripheral blood, obtained in a trial of Ad26.COV2.S vaccine versus placebo. The receptors stem from a person aged 18-60 years who received the Ad26.COV2.S COVID-19 vaccine or a placebo.

This clone was detected only once. The chain uses TRBV28 and TRBJ2-5; a weak D match, TRBD2 (5 bases). Trimming took 5 bases from V and 2 from J, leaving 12 bases between them. This CDR3 is 14 amino acids long. The V gene's germline CDR1 is MDHEN and CDR2 SYDVKM. CDR3 in amino acids: CASSAPWRQETQYF. For the CDR3, the DNA is TGTGCCAGCAGTGCCCCGTGGAGGCAAGAGACCCAGTACTTC.

The V and J genes are TRBV19 and TRBJ1-2; D remains ambiguous. This CDR3 is 14 amino acids long. V gave up 7 bases and J gave up 7 bases, with 19 bases separating them. CDR1 LNHDA and CDR2 SQIVND come from the germline V gene (reference sequence). DNA of the CDR3: TGTGCCAGTACCTCGGCGTCCGCTACGGCTGGCTACACCTTC. As protein: CASTSASATAGYTF.

This chain's CDR3 is CASSYSRGDGYTF. In DNA, the CDR3 is TGTGCCAGCAGTTACTCGAGGGGGGATGGCTACACCTTC. The gene calls are TRBV6-5 and TRBJ1-2, with D perhaps TRBD1 (6 bases). This CDR3 is built from 13 residues. The V gene's germline CDR1 is MNHEY and CDR2 SVGAGI. The V end was cut by 0 bases, the J end by 6 bases, with 8 bases between.

The V and J genes are TRBV3-1 (or the pseudogene TRBV3-2) and TRBJ1-6; the match to TRBD1 covers 9 bases. This CDR3 comprises 16 residues. Germline CDR1 and CDR2: LGHDT and YNNKEL (reference sequence). After removal of 0 bases from V and 8 bases from J, the junction contained 5 bases not matched to a gene. The DNA for the CDR3 is TGTGCCAGCAGCCAAGATCGTGGGACAGGGTATTCACCCCTCCACTTT. Translated, it gives CASSQDRGTGYSPLHF.

The DNA of the CDR3 is TGTGCCAGCAGTCAGACGGGAGTGATTCGGAATGAGCAGTTCTTC. Its protein is CASSQTGVIRNEQFF. V and J are TRBV7-2 and TRBJ2-1, with D possibly being TRBD2 (6 bases). V was shortened by 6 bases and J by 7 bases, with 19 bases between the two germline ends. Per the germline V gene, CDR1 is SGHTA and CDR2 is FQGNSA. The CDR3 spans 15 residues.

This clone was seen only a few times. The CDR3: CASSASTVISNQPQHF. The CDR3 bases are TGTGCCAGCAGTGCTTCGACAGTCATTAGCAATCAGCCCCAGCATTTT. The chain employs TRBV6-1 and TRBJ1-5; TRBD1 might be the D (5 bases). Trimming took off 4 bases at V and 0 bases at J, with 13 bases between the two ends. Germline loops: CDR1 MNHNS, CDR2 SASEGT. CDR3 length: 16 residues.

V usage is TRBV6-2 or TRBV6-3 and J usage is TRBJ2-1, with 13 bases matching TRBD2. Germline V gene data show CDR1 as MNHEY and CDR2 as SVGEGT. The J segment lost 5 bases and the V segment lost 2 bases, leaving 3 bases of the junction unmatched. The CDR3 is made up of 16 amino acids. DNA of the CDR3: TGTGCCAGCAGTTACCCGGGACTAGCGGGAAACAATGAGCAGTTCTTC. It codes for CASSYPGLAGNNEQFF.

This chain links TRBV14 with TRBJ2-7; D is possibly TRBD1 (6 bases). V lost 2 bases, J lost 4 bases, and 12 bases lay in between. The CDR3 totals 14 residues. Per the germline V gene, CDR1 is SGHDN and CDR2 is FVKESK. CDR3 loop: CASSQRIQGYEQYF. CDR3 nucleotides: TGTGCCAGCAGCCAACGCATACAGGGTTACGAGCAGTACTTC. The full variable domain, in which reference TRBV14 and TRBJ2-7 provide the parts outside the CDR3, is EAGVTQFPSHSVIEKGQTVTLRCDPISGHDNLYWYRRVMGKEIKFLLHFVKESKQDESGMPNNRFLAERTGGTYSTLKVQPAELEDSGVYFCASSQRIQGYEQYFGPGTRLTVT.

This clone was counted once. This CDR3 reads CSVVRASGQGGNTIYF. CDR3 DNA sequence: TGCAGCGTTGTAAGAGCTTCTGGGCAGGGAGGAAACACCATATATTTT. The V call is TRBV29-1, the J call TRBJ1-3; maybe TRBD1 (5 bases). The germline gives CDR1 SQVTM, CDR2 ANQGSEA. Trimming stripped 4 bases from V and 4 bases from J, with 20 bases between. This CDR3 has 16 amino acids.

The V call is TRBV6-5, the J call TRBJ1-2, with 7 nucleotides matching TRBD1. Germline loops: CDR1 MNHEY, CDR2 SVGAGI. The V and J ends lost 0 bases and 12 bases, in that order; junction bases with no gene match: 4. The CDR3 sequence is 12 residues long. This chain's CDR3 is CASSYSGQENTF. The CDR3 coding sequence is TGTGCCAGCAGTTACTCCGGACAGGAAAACACCTTC.

The rearrangement joins TRBV7-8 to TRBJ2-7; 9 bases line up with TRBD1. Germline CDR1 reads SGHVS; CDR2 reads FQNEAQ. The length of the CDR3 is 15 residues. Trimming took 2 bases from V and 3 from J; bases not matched to a gene: 5. The CDR3 spells CASSLSDRGGYEQYF. CDR3 sequence (DNA): TGTGCCAGCAGCTTATCAGACAGGGGGGGCTACGAGCAGTACTTC.

CDR3 in amino acids: CASSFNSDLSYEQYF. The CDR3 DNA reads as TGCGCCAGCAGCTTTAACAGTGATCTTTCCTACGAGCAGTACTTC. The rearrangement uses TRBV5-1 and TRBJ2-7; D gene uncertain. Germline-derived CDR1 and CDR2 are SGHRS and YFSETQ. This CDR3 region has 15 residues. V lost 2 bases and J 1 base, leaving 13 bases between the germline ends. Drawing the rest from reference TRBV5-1 and TRBJ2-7, the complete variable domain is KAGVTQTPRYLIKTRGQQVTLSCSPISGHRSVSWYQQTPGQGLQFLFEYFSETQRNKGNFPGRFSGRQFSNSRSEMNVSTLELGDSALYLCASSFNSDLSYEQYFGPGTRLTVT.

This clone occurred once. The rearrangement uses TRBV12-3 or TRBV12-4 and TRBJ1-2; 8 nucleotides agree with TRBD1. Trimming removed 5 bases from V and 8 bases from J; junction bases left unmatched: 7. This CDR3 has 13 amino acids. Written as DNA, the CDR3 is TGTGCCAGCAGTAGGGGACAGGCGGGCGGCTACACCTTC. It yields the protein CASSRGQAGGYTF.

The J gene is TRBJ1-1, the V gene TRBV7-3; 9 bases match TRBD1. Germline V gives CDR1 SGHTA, CDR2 FQGTGA. With V trimmed by 5 bases and J by 2 bases, 9 bases remained unmatched. The CDR3 contains 16 residues. CDR3 coding DNA: TGTGCCAGCAGCAAGGGACAGGGTGGGGGAAACACTGAAGCTTTCTTT. It yields the protein CASSKGQGGGNTEAFF.

The V gene is TRBV11-2, the J gene TRBJ2-3, with 12 bases identical to TRBD2. Per germline, CDR1 SGHAT and CDR2 FQNNGV. The CDR3 consists of 16 residues. V shed 5 bases and J 2 bases; nucleotides not matched to a gene: 5. CDR3 DNA: TGTGCCAGCAGCGTCTCTAGCGGGAGGGCCACAGATACGCAGTATTTT. Protein product: CASSVSSGRATDTQYF.

The chain joins TRBV30 to TRBJ1-5; 7 bases align to TRBD1. This CDR3 has 14 residues. Germline V gives CDR1 GTSNPN, CDR2 SVGIG (reference sequence). V gave up 2 bases and J gave up 5 bases; unmatched junction bases: 6. This CDR3 reads CAWSRFTGDQPQHF. The CDR3 DNA sequence: TGTGCCTGGAGTCGATTTACAGGGGATCAGCCCCAGCATTTT.

The V and J genes are TRBV29-1 and TRBJ2-1; weak D call: TRBD2 (6 bases). The CDR3 runs to 16 residues. Deletions cut 0 bases from V and 5 bases from J, with 17 bases between. The germline gives CDR1 SQVTM, CDR2 ANQGSEA. The CDR3 loop reads CSVEDFALAINNEQFF. CDR3 bases: TGCAGCGTTGAAGATTTCGCGCTAGCGATAAACAATGAGCAGTTCTTC.

The chain is built from TRBV19 and TRBJ2-2, with D possibly matching TRBD2 (5 bases). CDR1 and CDR2 from the germline V gene are LNHDA and SQIVND (reference sequence). V lost 1 base and J 7 bases, leaving 7 bases between the germline ends. The CDR3 spans 13 residues. The chain's CDR3 is CASSIVRGGELFF. CDR3 in DNA: TGTGCCAGTAGTATAGTTCGGGGCGGGGAGCTGTTTTTT.

The chain's CDR3 is CASSLRTTLDEQYF. DNA of the CDR3: TGTGCCAGCAGCTTGAGGACAACCCTAGACGAGCAGTACTTC. This rearrangement joins TRBV5-4 to TRBJ2-7; D may be TRBD1 (5 bases). V was trimmed by 1 base and J by 5 bases, leaving 13 bases between them. CDR1 is SGHNT, CDR2 YYREEE, per germline (reference sequence). CDR3 length: 14 amino acids. Full variable domain (remainder filled in from reference TRBV5-4 and TRBJ2-7): ETGVTQSPTHLIKTRGQQVTLRCSSQSGHNTVSWYQQALGQGPQFIFQYYREEENGRGNFPPRFSGLQFPNYSSELNVNALELDDSALYLCASSLRTTLDEQYFGPGTRLTVT.

This chain joins TRBV9 and TRBJ1-1; 11 bases align to TRBD1. V lost 4 bases and J lost 1; bases outside the gene matches: 6. The germline V gene encodes CDR1 SGDLS and CDR2 YYNGEE. The CDR3 extends over 16 amino acids. CDR3 coding DNA: TGTGCCAGCAGCCCCCGGGACAGGGGGAAGAACACTGAAGCTTTCTTT. Translating it yields CASSPRDRGKNTEAFF.

The genes are TRBV6-5 and TRBJ2-7, with 8 bases that match TRBD2. Germline V lookup: CDR1 MNHEY, CDR2 SVGAGI. This CDR3 has 15 amino acids. The J segment lost 5 bases and the V segment lost 2 bases, leaving 8 bases of the junction unmatched. Here the CDR3 DNA reads TGTGCCAGCAGTTACATGGCTAGCGGGCTGAACGAGCAGTACTTC. Encoded protein: CASSYMASGLNEQYF.

The V and J genes are TRBV24-1 and TRBJ2-5, with D unclear. V was pared by 3 bases and J by 5 bases, with 15 bases between. Germline V gives CDR1 KGHDR, CDR2 SFDVKD. The CDR3 totals 15 residues. The CDR3 bases are TGTGCCACCAGTGATAGTTACAGACCGAGGGAGACCCAGTACTTC. It yields the protein CATSDSYRPRETQYF.

This rearrangement joins TRBV5-4 to TRBJ1-1; D is ambiguous. CDR1 is SGHNT, CDR2 YYREEE, per germline (reference sequence). This CDR3 spans 14 amino acids. Trimming left V 4 bases short and J 2 bases short, with 12 bases between. CDR3 protein: CASSPVGPNTEAFF. The DNA for the CDR3 is TGTGCCAGCAGCCCCGTGGGCCCAAACACTGAAGCTTTCTTT. The variable domain in full, with the rest retrieved from reference TRBV5-4 and TRBJ1-1, is ETGVTQSPTHLIKTRGQQVTLRCSSQSGHNTVSWYQQALGQGPQFIFQYYREEENGRGNFPPRFSGLQFPNYSSELNVNALELDDSALYLCASSPVGPNTEAFFGQGTRLTVV.

The rearrangement joins TRBV2 to TRBJ2-2; TRBD2 might be the D (6 bases). Germline V gene data show CDR1 as SNHLY and CDR2 as FYNNEI. Between the trimmed V and J ends, which lost 9 bases and 4 bases, there was a span of 15 bases. The CDR3 spans 14 residues. CDR3 bases: TGTGCCAGTTTAGTAGGGGAGGCCACCGGGGAGCTGTTTTTT. Translated: CASLVGEATGELFF.

The V call is TRBV19, the J call TRBJ2-2; the match to TRBD1 covers 7 bases. Germline CDR1 and CDR2: LNHDA and SQIVND (reference sequence). The V segment lost 6 bases and the J segment 3 bases; nucleotides outside the gene matches: 7. The CDR3 is 15 residues long. The CDR3, as DNA: TGTGCCAGTAGGCACTCTGGGACAGACACCGGGGAGCTGTTTTTT. Protein: CASRHSGTDTGELFF.